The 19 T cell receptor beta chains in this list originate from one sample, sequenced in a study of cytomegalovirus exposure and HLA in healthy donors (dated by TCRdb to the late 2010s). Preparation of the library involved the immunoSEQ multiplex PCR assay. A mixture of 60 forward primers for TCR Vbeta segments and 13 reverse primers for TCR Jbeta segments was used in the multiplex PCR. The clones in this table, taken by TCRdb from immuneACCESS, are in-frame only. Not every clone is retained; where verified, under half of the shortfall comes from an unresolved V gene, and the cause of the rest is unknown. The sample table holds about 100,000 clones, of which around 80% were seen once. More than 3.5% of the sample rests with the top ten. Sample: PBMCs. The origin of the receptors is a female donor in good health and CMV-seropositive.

The CDR3 reads CASRELQGRGGYTF. In DNA, the CDR3 is TGTGCCAGCCGCGAACTACAGGGTAGAGGTGGCTACACCTTC. The rearrangement links TRBV11-2 to TRBJ1-2; D may be TRBD1 (6 bases). This CDR3 spans 14 amino acids. Trimming stripped 8 bases from V and 7 bases from J, with 20 bases between. Germline V gives CDR1 SGHAT, CDR2 FQNNGV.

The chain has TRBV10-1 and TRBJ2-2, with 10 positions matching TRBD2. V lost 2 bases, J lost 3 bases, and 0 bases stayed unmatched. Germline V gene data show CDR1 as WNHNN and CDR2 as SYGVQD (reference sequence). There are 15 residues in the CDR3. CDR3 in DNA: TGCGCCAGCAGTGAGCTAGCGGGGGACACCGGGGAGCTGTTTTTT. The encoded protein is CASSELAGDTGELFF.

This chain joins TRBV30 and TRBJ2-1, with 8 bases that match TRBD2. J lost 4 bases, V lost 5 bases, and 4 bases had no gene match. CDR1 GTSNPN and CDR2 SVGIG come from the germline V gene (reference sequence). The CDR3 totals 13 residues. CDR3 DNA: TGTGCCTGGGGAGCGGGGGCGTACAATGAGCAGTTCTTC. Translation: CAWGAGAYNEQFF.

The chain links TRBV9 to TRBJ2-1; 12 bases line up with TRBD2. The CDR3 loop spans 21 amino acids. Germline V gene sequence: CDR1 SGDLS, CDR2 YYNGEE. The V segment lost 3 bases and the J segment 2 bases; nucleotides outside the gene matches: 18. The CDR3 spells CASSGSHPGLAGQGAYNEQFF. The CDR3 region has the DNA TGTGCCAGCAGCGGCTCCCATCCGGGACTAGCGGGCCAAGGGGCCTACAATGAGCAGTTCTTC.

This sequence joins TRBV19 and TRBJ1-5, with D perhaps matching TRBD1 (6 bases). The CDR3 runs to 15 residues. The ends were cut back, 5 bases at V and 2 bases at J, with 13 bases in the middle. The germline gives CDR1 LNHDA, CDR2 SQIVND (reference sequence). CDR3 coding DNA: TGTGCCAGTAGTCCCCGGACAGTCGGCAATCAGCCCCAGCATTTT. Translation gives CASSPRTVGNQPQHF.

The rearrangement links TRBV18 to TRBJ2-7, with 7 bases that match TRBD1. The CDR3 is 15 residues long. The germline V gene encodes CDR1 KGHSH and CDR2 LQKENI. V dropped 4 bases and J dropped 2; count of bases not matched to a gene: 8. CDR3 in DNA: TGTGCCAGCTCACTGATGACGGGACAGACCTACGAGCAGTACTTC. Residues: CASSLMTGQTYEQYF. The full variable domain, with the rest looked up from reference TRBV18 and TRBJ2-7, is NAGVMQNPRHLVRRRGQEARLRCSPMKGHSHVYWYRQLPEEGLKFMVYLQKENIIDESGMPKERFSAEFPKEGPSILRIQQVVRGDSAAYFCASSLMTGQTYEQYFGPGTRLTVT.

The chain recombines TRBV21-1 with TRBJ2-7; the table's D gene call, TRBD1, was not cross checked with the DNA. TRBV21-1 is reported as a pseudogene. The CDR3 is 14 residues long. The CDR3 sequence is CASSKPGGAYEQYF. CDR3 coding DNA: TGTGCCAGCAGCAAACCAGGGGGCGCGTACGAGCAGTACTTC.

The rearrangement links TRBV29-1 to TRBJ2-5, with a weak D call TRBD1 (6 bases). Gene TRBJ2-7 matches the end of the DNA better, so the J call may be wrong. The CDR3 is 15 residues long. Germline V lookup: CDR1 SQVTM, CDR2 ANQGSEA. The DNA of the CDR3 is TGCAGCGTTGGGACAGAAACCGCCCCGGTCTACGAGCAGTACTTC. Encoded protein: CSVGTETAPVYEQYF.

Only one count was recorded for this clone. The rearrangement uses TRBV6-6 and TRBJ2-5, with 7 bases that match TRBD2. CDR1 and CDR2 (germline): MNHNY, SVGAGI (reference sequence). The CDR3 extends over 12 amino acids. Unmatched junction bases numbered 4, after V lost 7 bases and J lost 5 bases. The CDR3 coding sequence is TGTGCCAGCACCCCCGGGAGGGAGACCCAGTACTTC. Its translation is CASTPGRETQYF.

The CDR3 DNA is TGTGCCAGCAGTGCCGAGGGGGGGCGGGCGGGAAGCTCCTACAATGAGCAGTTCTTC. Residues: CASSAEGGRAGSSYNEQFF. The chain recombines TRBV6-1 with TRBJ2-1, with a tentative D call TRBD2 (7 bases). Germline assignment: CDR1 MNHNS and CDR2 SASEGT. This CDR3 is 19 amino acids long. V was shortened by 4 bases and J by 0 bases, with 22 bases between the two germline ends.

The CDR3 here is CASSPDRGFDGYTF. In DNA, the CDR3 is TGTGCCAGCTCACCAGACAGGGGATTTGATGGCTACACCTTC. The chain employs TRBV18 and TRBJ1-2; 8 bases fit TRBD1. The CDR3 runs 14 residues. The V segment lost 2 bases and the J segment 6 bases; nucleotides outside the gene matches: 5. The germline V gene encodes CDR1 KGHSH and CDR2 LQKENI. Based on the CDR3 plus reference TRBV18 and TRBJ1-2, the full variable domain is NAGVMQNPRHLVRRRGQEARLRCSPMKGHSHVYWYRQLPEEGLKFMVYLQKENIIDESGMPKERFSAEFPKEGPSILRIQQVVRGDSAAYFCASSPDRGFDGYTFGSGTRLTVV.

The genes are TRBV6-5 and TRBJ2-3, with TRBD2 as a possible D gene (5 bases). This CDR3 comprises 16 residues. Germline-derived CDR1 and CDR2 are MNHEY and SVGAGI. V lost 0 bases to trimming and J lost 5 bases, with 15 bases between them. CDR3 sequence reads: CASSYSSQRTGDTQYF. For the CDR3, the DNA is TGTGCCAGCAGTTACTCGAGCCAGCGGACGGGAGATACGCAGTATTTT.

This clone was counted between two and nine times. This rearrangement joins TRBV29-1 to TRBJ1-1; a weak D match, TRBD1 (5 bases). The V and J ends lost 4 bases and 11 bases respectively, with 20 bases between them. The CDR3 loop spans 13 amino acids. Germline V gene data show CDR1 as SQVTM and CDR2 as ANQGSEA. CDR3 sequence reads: CSVGRRQPGRAFF. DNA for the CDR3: TGCAGCGTTGGCCGTCGACAGCCTGGGCGGGCTTTCTTT.

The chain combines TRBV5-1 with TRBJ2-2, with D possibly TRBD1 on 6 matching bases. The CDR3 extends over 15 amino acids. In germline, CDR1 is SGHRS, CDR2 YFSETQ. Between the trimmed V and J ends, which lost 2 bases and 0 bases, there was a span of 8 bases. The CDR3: CASSLQGSNTGELFF. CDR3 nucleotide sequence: TGCGCCAGCAGCTTACAGGGCTCGAACACCGGGGAGCTGTTTTTT.

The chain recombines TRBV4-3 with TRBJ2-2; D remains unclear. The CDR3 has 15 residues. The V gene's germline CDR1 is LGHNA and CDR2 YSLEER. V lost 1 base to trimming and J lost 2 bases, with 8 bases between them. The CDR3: CASSQVPRNTGELFF. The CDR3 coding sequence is TGCGCCAGCAGCCAAGTACCGAGAAACACCGGGGAGCTGTTTTTT.

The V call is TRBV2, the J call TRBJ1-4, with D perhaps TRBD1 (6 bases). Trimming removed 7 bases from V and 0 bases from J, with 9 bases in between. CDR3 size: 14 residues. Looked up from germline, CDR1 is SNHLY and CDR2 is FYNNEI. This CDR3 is CASNRQATNEKLFF. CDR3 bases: TGTGCCAGCAATAGACAGGCAACTAATGAAAAACTGTTTTTT. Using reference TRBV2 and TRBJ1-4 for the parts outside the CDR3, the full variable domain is EPEVTQTPSHQVTQMGQEVILRCVPISNHLYFYWYRQILGQKVEFLVSFYNNEISEKSEIFDDQFSVERPDGSNFTLKIRSTKLEDSAMYFCASNRQATNEKLFFGSGTQLSVL.

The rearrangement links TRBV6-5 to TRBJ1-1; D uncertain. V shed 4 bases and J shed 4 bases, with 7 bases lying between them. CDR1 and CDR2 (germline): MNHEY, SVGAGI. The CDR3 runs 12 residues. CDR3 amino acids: CASSWGGTEAFF. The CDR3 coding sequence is TGTGCCAGCAGTTGGGGAGGCACTGAAGCTTTCTTT.

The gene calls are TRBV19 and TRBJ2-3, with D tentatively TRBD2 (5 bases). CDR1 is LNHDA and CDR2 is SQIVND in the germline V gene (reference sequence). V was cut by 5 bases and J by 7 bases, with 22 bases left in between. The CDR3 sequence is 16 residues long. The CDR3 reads CASSETGVALANTQYF. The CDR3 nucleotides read TGTGCCAGTAGTGAGACCGGGGTCGCCCTCGCAAATACGCAGTATTTT. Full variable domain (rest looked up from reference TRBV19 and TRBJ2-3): DGGITQSPKYLFRKEGQNVTLSCEQNLNHDAMYWYRQDPGQGLRLIYYSQIVNDFQKGDIAEGYSVSREKKESFPLTVTSAQKNPTAFYLCASSETGVALANTQYFGPGTRLTVL.

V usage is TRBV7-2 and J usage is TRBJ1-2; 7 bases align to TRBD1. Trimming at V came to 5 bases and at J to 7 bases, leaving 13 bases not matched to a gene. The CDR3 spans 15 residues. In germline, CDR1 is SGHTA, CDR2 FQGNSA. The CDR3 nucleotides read TGTGCCAGCAGCCTAACGACAGGGATGGCCTCTGGCTACACCTTC. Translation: CASSLTTGMASGYTF.